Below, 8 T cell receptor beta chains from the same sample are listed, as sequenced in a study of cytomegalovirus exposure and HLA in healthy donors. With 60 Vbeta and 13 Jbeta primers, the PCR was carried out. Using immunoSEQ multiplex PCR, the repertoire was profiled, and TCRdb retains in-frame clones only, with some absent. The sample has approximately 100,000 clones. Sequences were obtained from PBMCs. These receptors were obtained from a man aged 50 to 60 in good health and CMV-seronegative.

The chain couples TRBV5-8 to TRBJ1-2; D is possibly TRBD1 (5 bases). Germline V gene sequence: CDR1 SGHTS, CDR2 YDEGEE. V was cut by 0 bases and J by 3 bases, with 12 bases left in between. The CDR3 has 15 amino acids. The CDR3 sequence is CASSLDLTAYYGYTF. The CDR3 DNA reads TGTGCCAGCAGCTTGGACCTGACAGCCTACTATGGCTACACCTTC.

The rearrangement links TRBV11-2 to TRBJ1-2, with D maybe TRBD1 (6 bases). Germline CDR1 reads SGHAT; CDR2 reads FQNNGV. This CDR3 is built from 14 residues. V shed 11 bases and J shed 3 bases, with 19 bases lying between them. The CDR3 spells CAPREVKGDYGYTF. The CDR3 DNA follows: TGTGCCCCCCGGGAGGTCAAGGGGGACTATGGCTACACCTTC.

The CDR3 coding sequence is TGCGCCAGCAGCCCACGGGACGGGGGGACAGATACGCAGTATTTT. Protein product: CASSPRDGGTDTQYF. J is TRBJ2-3 and V is TRBV5-1, with 7 nucleotides matching TRBD2. The CDR3 runs to 15 residues. Germline CDR1 reads SGHRS; CDR2 reads YFSETQ. Losses at the gene ends were 4 bases for V and 3 bases for J; bases not matched to a gene: 8.

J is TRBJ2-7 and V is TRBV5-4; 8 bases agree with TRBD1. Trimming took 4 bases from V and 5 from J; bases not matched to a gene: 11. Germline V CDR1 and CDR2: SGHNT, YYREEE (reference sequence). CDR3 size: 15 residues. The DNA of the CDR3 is TGTGCCAGCAGCCCGGACAGGGTGTTAGGCAACGAGCAGTACTTC. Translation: CASSPDRVLGNEQYF.

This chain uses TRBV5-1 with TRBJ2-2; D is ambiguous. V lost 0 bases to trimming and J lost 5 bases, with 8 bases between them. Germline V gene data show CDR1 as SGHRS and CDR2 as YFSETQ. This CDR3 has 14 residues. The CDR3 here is CASSLGGSTGELFF. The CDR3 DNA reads TGCGCCAGCAGCTTGGGAGGTTCTACCGGGGAGCTGTTTTTT.

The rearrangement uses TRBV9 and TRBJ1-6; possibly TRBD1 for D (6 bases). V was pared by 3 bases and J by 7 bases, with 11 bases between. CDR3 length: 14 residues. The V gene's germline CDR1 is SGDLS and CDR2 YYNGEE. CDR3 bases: TGTGCCAGCAGCGCATCTACAGGGAATTCACCCCTCCACTTT. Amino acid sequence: CASSASTGNSPLHF.

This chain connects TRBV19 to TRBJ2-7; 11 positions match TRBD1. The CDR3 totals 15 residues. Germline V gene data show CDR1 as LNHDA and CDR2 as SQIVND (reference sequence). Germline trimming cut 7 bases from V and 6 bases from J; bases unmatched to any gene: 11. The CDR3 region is CASTSPGTGGGEQYF. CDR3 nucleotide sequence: TGTGCCAGTACGAGCCCTGGGACAGGGGGTGGCGAGCAGTACTTC. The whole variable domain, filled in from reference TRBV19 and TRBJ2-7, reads DGGITQSPKYLFRKEGQNVTLSCEQNLNHDAMYWYRQDPGQGLRLIYYSQIVNDFQKGDIAEGYSVSREKKESFPLTVTSAQKNPTAFYLCASTSPGTGGGEQYFGPGTRLTVT.

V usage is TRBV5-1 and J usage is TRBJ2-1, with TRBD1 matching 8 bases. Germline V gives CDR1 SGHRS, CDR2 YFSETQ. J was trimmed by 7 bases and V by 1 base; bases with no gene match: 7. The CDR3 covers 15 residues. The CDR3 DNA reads TGCGCCAGCAGCTTGCCAGGGGGCACACGGAATGAGCAGTTCTTC. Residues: CASSLPGGTRNEQFF. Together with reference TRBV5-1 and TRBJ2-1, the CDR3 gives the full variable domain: KAGVTQTPRYLIKTRGQQVTLSCSPISGHRSVSWYQQTPGQGLQFLFEYFSETQRNKGNFPGRFSGRQFSNSRSEMNVSTLELGDSALYLCASSLPGGTRNEQFFGPGTRLTVL.